Shown below are 27 T cell receptor beta chains from a single sample sequenced in a study of human T cells and chemical hapten exposure. Described time point: patch test 2, 6 weeks after DPC sensitization. This sample's treatment: therapeutic diphenylcyclopropenone sensitization with weekly scalp DPC. From the RACE reads, TCRdb called clonotypes with MiXCR, one entry per CDR3 protein. The sample records 75,000 to 90,000 distinct CDR3 sequences, about 10% being singletons. This material consisted of whole blood, taken in connection with sensitization to the hapten diphenylcyclopropenone (DPC). The receptors here all came from a woman in her forties or fifties with alopecia areata. Some clones in this sample may be carry-over from other donors' samples.

The table lists this clonotype with many counts. This sequence joins TRBV29-1 and TRBJ2-7, with D possibly matching TRBD1 (5 bases). Trimming pared 4 bases from V and 5 bases from J, leaving 12 bases between. There are 12 residues in the CDR3. In germline, CDR1 is SQVTM, CDR2 ANQGSEA. The CDR3 loop is CSVGSGIDEQYF. CDR3 nucleotide sequence: TGCAGCGTTGGATCAGGGATCGACGAGCAGTACTTC.

The sample holds a few counts of this clonotype. The chain joins TRBV7-8 to TRBJ1-2; 9 bases match TRBD1. The CDR3 covers 14 residues. Germline V gene lookup returns CDR1 SGHVS and CDR2 FQNEAQ. V dropped 4 bases and J dropped 6; count of bases not matched to a gene: 6. The CDR3 region is CASSSPGQGHGYTF. The CDR3 DNA reads TGTGCCAGCAGCTCGCCAGGACAGGGGCATGGCTACACCTTC.

This clonotype was detected many times. The chain couples TRBV29-1 to TRBJ1-1; unclear D gene. V gave up 7 bases and J gave up 3 bases, with 12 bases separating them. The CDR3 totals 12 residues. From germline, CDR1 is SQVTM and CDR2 ANQGSEA. The CDR3 DNA is TGCAGCGGACTTCTCTCTGACACTGAAGCTTTCTTT. It specifies CSGLLSDTEAFF. Looking up the rest from reference TRBV29-1 and TRBJ1-1 gives the full variable domain: SAVISQKPSRDICQRGTSLTIQCQVDSQVTMMFWYRQQPGQSLTLIATANQGSEATYESGFVIDKFPISRPNLTFSTLTVSNMSPEDSSIYLCSGLLSDTEAFFGQGTRLTVV.

This clonotype was seen at least ten times. The chain couples TRBV30 to TRBJ2-7; D gene ambiguous. The V gene's germline CDR1 is GTSNPN and CDR2 SVGIG (reference sequence). Deletions cut 3 bases from V and 0 bases from J, with 15 bases between. CDR3 length: 15 residues. DNA for the CDR3: TGTGCCTGGAGGCCCGGGCCCGACTTCTCCTACGAGCAGTACTTC. It yields the protein CAWRPGPDFSYEQYF.

The genes are TRBV20-1 and TRBJ1-1; D is perhaps TRBD1 (5 bases). The CDR3 is 13 amino acids. Per the germline V gene, CDR1 is DFQATT and CDR2 is SNEGSKA (reference sequence). Trimming cost V 1 base and J 11 bases, with 17 bases left between them. The CDR3 sequence: CSARADSPLRAFF. The CDR3 region has the DNA TGCAGTGCTAGAGCCGACAGCCCCTTAAGGGCTTTCTTT.

This clonotype appeared many times. The V call is TRBV3-1, the J call TRBJ1-2; TRBD1 is a possible D gene (5 bases). CDR3 size: 13 residues. Germline assignment: CDR1 LGHDT and CDR2 YNNKEL (reference sequence). The germline V and J ends were trimmed by 3 bases and 5 bases, with 10 bases remaining between them. For the CDR3, the DNA is TGTGCCAGCAGCCAGACAGTAGATTATGGCTACACCTTC. Amino acids: CASSQTVDYGYTF.

The chain combines TRBV5-1 with TRBJ2-1, with 10 positions matching TRBD2. The CDR3 runs to 20 residues. J was trimmed by 0 bases and V by 5 bases; bases with no gene match: 17. Germline-derived CDR1 and CDR2 are SGHRS and YFSETQ. The DNA of the CDR3 is TGCGCCAGCAGTTACCCCGGGACTAGCGACAGACTTAGCTCCTACAATGAGCAGTTCTTC. Its translation: CASSYPGTSDRLSSYNEQFF.

This clonotype occurred many times. V gene TRBV29-1 combines with J gene TRBJ2-7, with 7 bases identical to TRBD2. This CDR3 has 14 residues. V dropped 6 bases and J dropped 5; count of bases not matched to a gene: 13. Germline V gene lookup returns CDR1 SQVTM and CDR2 ANQGSEA. DNA for the CDR3: TGCAGCGTCGAGAGCAAAGCGGGAAGGGACGAGCAGTACTTC. This sequence encodes CSVESKAGRDEQYF.

This clonotype appeared many times. V and J are TRBV7-2 and TRBJ2-5; 12 bases are a match to TRBD2. Germline loops: CDR1 SGHTA, CDR2 FQGNSA. J gave up 2 bases and V 5 bases, and 6 bases lay outside the gene matches. The CDR3 has 16 residues. DNA of the CDR3: TGTGCCAGCAGCCCTAGCGGGAGGGGGGGACAAGAGACCCAGTACTTC. It specifies CASSPSGRGGQETQYF.

The J gene is TRBJ2-1, the V gene TRBV6-6, with 14 bases aligning to TRBD2. The V gene's germline CDR1 is MNHNY and CDR2 SVGAGI (reference sequence). This CDR3 comprises 14 residues. Losses at the gene ends were 10 bases for V and 9 bases for J; bases not matched to a gene: 8. CDR3 residues: CATRGTSGSSEQFF. The CDR3 bases are TGTGCCACAAGGGGGACTAGCGGGAGCAGTGAGCAGTTCTTC.

V is TRBV29-1 and J is TRBJ2-5; a possible D gene is TRBD2 (5 bases). Germline lookup yields CDR1 SQVTM and CDR2 ANQGSEA. CDR3 length equals 14 residues. V was trimmed by 1 base and J by 2 bases, leaving 11 bases between them. In nucleotides, the CDR3 is TGCAGCGTTGAAGCCGGGGTTGGGCAAGAGACCCAGTACTTC. Translating it yields CSVEAGVGQETQYF.

Remarks on this clonotype: A read error may account for a junction end that differs from germline. This chain connects TRBV12-3 or TRBV12-4 to TRBJ1-1, with D hard to call. This CDR3 contains 15 residues. CDR3 DNA sequence: TGTGCCAGCAGTCCCGTCTCGATTGGGAACGCTGAAGCTTTCTTT. Its protein is CASSPVSIGNAEAFF.

This clonotype was recorded at least ten times. The chain has TRBV28 and TRBJ1-2; 8 bases match TRBD1. CDR1 MDHEN and CDR2 SYDVKM come from the germline V gene. The V segment lost 6 bases and the J segment 2 bases; nucleotides outside the gene matches: 11. The CDR3 extends over 16 amino acids. CDR3 nucleotides: TGTGCCAGCAGAGTCAACCAGGGGGCCATGAACTATGGCTACACCTTC. Translating gives CASRVNQGAMNYGYTF.

There are many counts of this clonotype. The V and J genes are TRBV6-5 and TRBJ2-7; a weak D match, TRBD2 (5 bases). Trimming removed 10 bases from V and 5 bases from J, with 18 bases in between. Per germline, CDR1 MNHEY and CDR2 SVGAGI. The CDR3 has 13 residues. CDR3 in DNA: TGTGCCACCGGGTGGGCTAGCTTTGACGAGCAGTACTTC. This sequence encodes CATGWASFDEQYF.

This clonotype was found many times. CDR3 amino acids: CASSLGATGEGTEAFF. The CDR3, as DNA: TGTGCCAGCAGCTTAGGAGCTACAGGGGAGGGCACTGAAGCTTTCTTT. This rearrangement joins TRBV7-9 to TRBJ1-1; 7 nucleotides match TRBD1. This CDR3 is built from 16 residues. The J segment lost 4 bases and the V segment lost 1 base, leaving 9 bases of the junction unmatched. CDR1 is SEHNR and CDR2 is FQNEAQ in the germline V gene (reference sequence). Based on the CDR3 plus reference TRBV7-9 and TRBJ1-1, the full variable domain is DTGVSQNPRHKITKRGQNVTFRCDPISEHNRLYWYRQTLGQGPEFLTYFQNEAQLEKSRLLSDRFSAERPKGSFSTLEIQRTEQGDSAMYLCASSLGATGEGTEAFFGQGTRLTVV.

The genes are TRBV9 and TRBJ1-4; D gene ambiguous. Germline V gene lookup returns CDR1 SGDLS and CDR2 YYNGEE. The CDR3 length is 15 residues. Trimming took off 1 base at V and 8 bases at J, with 15 bases between the two ends. CDR3 amino acids: CASSVFGGLQEKLFF. CDR3 in DNA: TGTGCCAGCAGCGTATTCGGCGGCCTCCAAGAAAAACTGTTTTTT.

The table lists this clonotype with many counts. This sequence joins TRBV30 and TRBJ1-3, with TRBD1 identical over 8 bases. CDR1 and CDR2 (germline): GTSNPN, SVGIG (reference sequence). The CDR3 spans 18 residues. With 0 bases clipped from V and 0 bases from J, the junction kept 10 bases outside the gene matches. The CDR3 DNA sequence: TGTGCCTGGAGTGTAGGCCGTAGACAGGGGCGCTCTGGAAACACCATATATTTT. It translates to CAWSVGRRQGRSGNTIYF.

This clonotype was counted at least ten times. The chain employs TRBV12-3 or TRBV12-4 and TRBJ1-1; a possible D gene is TRBD1 (6 bases). This CDR3 has 13 residues. V was shortened by 5 bases and J by 4 bases, with 11 bases between the two germline ends. The CDR3 DNA follows: TGTGCCAGCAGTCAAAGGGGGGGCACTGAAGCTTTCTTT. It specifies CASSQRGGTEAFF.

At least ten counts were recorded for this clonotype. The chain employs TRBV19 and TRBJ2-4, with 8 positions matching TRBD1. J was trimmed by 1 base and V by 3 bases; bases with no gene match: 5. The CDR3 length is 16 residues. Germline lookup yields CDR1 LNHDA and CDR2 SQIVND (reference sequence). The DNA for the CDR3 is TGTGCCAGTAGTATTTTGACAGGGGTGGCCAAAAACATTCAGTACTTC. This encodes CASSILTGVAKNIQYF.

The rearrangement uses TRBV20-1 and TRBJ2-1; the match to TRBD2 covers 9 bases. CDR3 size: 17 residues. Germline CDR1 DFQATT, CDR2 SNEGSKA (reference sequence). V lost 1 base and J lost 1; bases outside the gene matches: 8. The CDR3 here is CSARGPAAGGSYNEQFF. The CDR3 coding sequence is TGCAGTGCTAGAGGCCCCGCCGCGGGGGGGTCCTACAATGAGCAGTTCTTC.

On this clonotype itself: Its ends do not fully match the called genes, so a read error is possible. This rearrangement joins TRBV27 to TRBJ2-7, with 9 bases lining up with TRBD1. This CDR3 contains 11 residues. CDR1 and CDR2 from the germline V gene are MNHEY and SMNVEV (reference sequence). DNA for the CDR3: TGTGCCAGCACCATAGGGGACAGGGTCCGCTTC. Its translation is CASTIGDRVRF.

The rearrangement links TRBV4-1 to TRBJ2-7; weak D call: TRBD1 (6 bases). The CDR3 has 14 residues. The germline gives CDR1 MGHRA, CDR2 YSYEKL. V lost 1 base and J lost 6, with 13 bases in between. CDR3 sequence: CASSQAGAPCEQYF. In nucleotides, the CDR3 is TGCGCCAGCAGCCAAGCAGGGGCTCCCTGCGAGCAGTACTTC.

This clonotype showed up many times. V usage is TRBV9 and J usage is TRBJ2-3, with D tentatively TRBD1 (6 bases). Looked up from germline, CDR1 is SGDLS and CDR2 is YYNGEE. This CDR3 contains 14 residues. V was clipped by 4 bases and J by 3 bases, with 12 bases between them. The DNA of the CDR3 is TGTGCCAGCAGCCCCCCGACAGGAACAGATACGCAGTATTTT. Translated: CASSPPTGTDTQYF.

This clonotype was observed a handful of times. The chain employs TRBV7-2 and TRBJ2-7, with D perhaps being TRBD1 or TRBD2 (5 bases each). The V end was cut by 0 bases, the J end by 6 bases, with 24 bases between. The CDR3 sequence is 18 residues long. Germline V gene data show CDR1 as SGHTA and CDR2 as FQGNSA. DNA of the CDR3: TGTGCCAGCAGCTTAGCGATCGTTTCGGCAGGGAGAGTAGCCGAGCAGTACTTC. It is translated as CASSLAIVSAGRVAEQYF. Variable domain in full (rest from reference TRBV7-2 and TRBJ2-7): GAGVSQSPSNKVTEKGKDVELRCDPISGHTALYWYRQSLGQGLEFLIYFQGNSAPDKSGLPSDRFSAERTGGSVSTLTIQRTQQEDSAVYLCASSLAIVSAGRVAEQYFGPGTRLTVT.

To note about this clonotype: One base away lies a much larger clone, so this may be a sequencing read error. The rearrangement joins TRBV5-4 to TRBJ1-6; weak D call: TRBD1 (6 bases). Per the germline V gene, CDR1 is SGHNT and CDR2 is YYREEE (reference sequence). The CDR3 length is 15 residues. CDR3 protein: CVSSLEQGFNSPLHF. Written as DNA, the CDR3 is TGTGTCAGCAGCTTGGAACAGGGTTTTAATTCACCCCTCCACTTT.

This clonotype was detected many times. This sequence joins TRBV18 and TRBJ2-3, with TRBD2 identical over 10 bases. V was pared by 3 bases and J by 6 bases, with 6 bases of the junction left unmatched. Germline V gene lookup returns CDR1 KGHSH and CDR2 LQKENI. The CDR3 is 15 amino acids. CDR3 DNA sequence: TGTGCCAGCTCACCCGCAGCGGGAGGGCTTGATACGCAGTATTTT. It translates to CASSPAAGGLDTQYF.

This clonotype was seen a few times. The gene calls are TRBV5-5 and TRBJ1-5; D perhaps matches TRBD1 (5 bases). The CDR3 runs 15 residues. Germline assignment: CDR1 SGHKS and CDR2 YYEKEE (reference sequence). V shed 0 bases and J shed 2 bases, with 9 bases lying between them. This chain's CDR3 is CASSLAPGGNQPQHF. The CDR3 DNA follows: TGTGCCAGCAGCTTGGCCCCGGGGGGCAATCAGCCCCAGCATTTT.